What follows are 16 T cell receptor beta chains derived from one specimen sequenced in a study of blood T cells in healthy people across ages. A second roughly 7 to 12 cycle PCR used barcoded and J-beta primers. TCRdb analysed the 5' RACE reads with MiXCR anew, one entry per CDR3 protein. The data show 500,000 to 600,000 distinct CDR3 sequences, about 26% seen once. Input material: blood. Source of these receptors: a woman aged 70 to 79 in good health.

This chain connects TRBV3-1 to TRBJ2-3, with a possible D match to TRBD1 (7 bases). V lost 4 bases to trimming and J lost 6 bases, with 14 bases between them. In germline, CDR1 is LGHDT, CDR2 YNNKEL (reference sequence). The CDR3 runs to 14 residues. CDR3 sequence: CASSRRGPEDTQYF. CDR3 DNA sequence: TGTGCCAGCAGCCGGAGGGGGCCAGAGGATACGCAGTATTTT.

The chain combines TRBV24-1 with TRBJ2-2; 12 nucleotides align to TRBD2. The CDR3 is 21 residues long. After removal of 1 base from V and 0 bases from J, the junction contained 11 bases not matched to a gene. Looked up from germline, CDR1 is KGHDR and CDR2 is SFDVKD. The CDR3 DNA is TGTGCCACCAGTGATTTAGCGGTGACTAGCGGGAGTACTACGAACACCGGGGAGCTGTTTTTT. It translates to CATSDLAVTSGSTTNTGELFF.

The chain recombines TRBV11-1 with TRBJ2-1; 7 bases match TRBD2. The ends lost 2 bases at V and 4 bases at J; junction bases unmatched: 2. CDR3 length: 14 residues. CDR1 is SGHAT, CDR2 FQDESV, per germline (reference sequence). CDR3 sequence reads: CASSLSSGYNEQFF. CDR3 coding DNA: TGTGCCAGCAGCTTATCTAGCGGATACAATGAGCAGTTCTTC.

This clonotype was detected a few times. The gene calls are TRBV6-1 and TRBJ2-3, with D unclear. V was trimmed by 3 bases and J by 6 bases, leaving 7 bases between them. CDR3 size: 12 residues. The V gene's germline CDR1 is MNHNS and CDR2 SASEGT. CDR3 sequence (DNA): TGTGCCAGCAGTGATCGGTACGATACGCAGTATTTT. Translation gives CASSDRYDTQYF.

There are a few counts of this clonotype. This chain links TRBV4-3 with TRBJ1-1, with TRBD1 identical over 7 bases. Germline lookup yields CDR1 LGHNA and CDR2 YSLEER. The CDR3 is made up of 15 amino acids. V gave up 4 bases and J gave up 5 bases; unmatched junction bases: 10. CDR3 region: CASSLRTGHVTEAFF. The CDR3 DNA is TGCGCCAGCAGCCTCCGGACAGGCCATGTTACTGAAGCTTTCTTT.

This clonotype was recorded only once. The chain carries TRBV5-1 and TRBJ2-5; TRBD2 matches 9 bases. The J call may be incorrect, as the DNA end agrees better with TRBJ2-1. The germline V gene has CDR1 SGHRS and CDR2 YFSETQ. CDR3 length equals 16 residues. CDR3 bases: TGCGCCAGCAGCTTGGGTGCTAGCGGGGACTACAATGAGCAGTTCTTC. This gives the protein CASSLGASGDYNEQFF.

The chain recombines TRBV20-1 with TRBJ2-3; 13 bases line up with TRBD2. The V and J ends lost 3 bases and 6 bases, in that order; junction bases with no gene match: 6. The CDR3 extends over 15 amino acids. The germline CDR1 and CDR2 sequences are DFQATT and SNEGSKA (reference sequence). In nucleotides, the CDR3 is TGCAGTGCTAGTGGACTAGCGGGGGTAGGGGATACGCAGTATTTT. This encodes CSASGLAGVGDTQYF.

The CDR3 here is CASSLAGIATYNEQFF. In nucleotides, the CDR3 is TGTGCCAGCAGTTTAGCGGGGATAGCAACCTACAATGAGCAGTTCTTC. The chain is built from TRBV12-3 or TRBV12-4 and TRBJ2-1; D is uncertain. The ends were cut back, 0 bases at V and 2 bases at J, with 11 bases in the middle. The CDR3 spans 16 residues.

The V gene is TRBV12-3 or TRBV12-4, the J gene TRBJ2-5; D is perhaps TRBD1 or TRBD2 (5 bases each). Trimming pared 5 bases from V and 4 bases from J, leaving 17 bases between. The CDR3 totals 15 residues. The DNA for the CDR3 is TGTGCCAGCAGTACCCGGAGAGGGGCTGGAGAGACCCAGTACTTC. Translating gives CASSTRRGAGETQYF.

Concerning this clonotype itself: A read error may account for a junction end that differs from germline. CDR3 in DNA: TGTGCCAGCAGTCCACAGACAGGGGACGGCTATGGCTGCACCTTC. It is translated as CASSPQTGDGYGCTF. The chain recombines TRBV12-3 or TRBV12-4 with TRBJ1-2, with 8 bases matching TRBD1. This CDR3 is built from 15 residues.

The chain joins TRBV7-2 to TRBJ2-5, with TRBD2 identical over 10 bases. The J call may not be correct, given that the DNA end is closer to TRBJ2-7. Germline V gene data show CDR1 as SGHTA and CDR2 as FQGNSA. The CDR3 length is 15 residues. In DNA, the CDR3 is TGTGCCAGCAGCTTTACCAGCGGGGGGGCGTCCGAGCAGTACTTC. Residues: CASSFTSGGASEQYF.

The chain combines TRBV12-3 or TRBV12-4 with TRBJ2-1; 11 nucleotides align to TRBD2. J was trimmed by 4 bases and V by 5 bases; bases with no gene match: 7. The CDR3 loop spans 16 amino acids. The CDR3 region has the DNA TGTGCCAGCAGTCCCATAGCGGGAGGGCCGTACAATGAGCAGTTCTTC. It specifies CASSPIAGGPYNEQFF.

This clonotype was found a few times. The chain combines TRBV7-6 with TRBJ2-5; the match to TRBD2 covers 12 bases. The J call may not be correct, given that the DNA end is closer to TRBJ2-7. The germline V gene has CDR1 SGHVS and CDR2 FNYEAQ. The CDR3 covers 15 residues. The CDR3 here is CASSLSGTSGYEQYF. CDR3 coding DNA: TGTGCCAGCAGCTTAAGCGGGACTAGCGGGTACGAGCAGTACTTC.

This clonotype was seen a handful of times. This rearrangement joins TRBV28 to TRBJ2-5; D call uncertain. Trimming took off 3 bases at V and 4 bases at J, with 9 bases between the two ends. Germline V lookup: CDR1 MDHEN, CDR2 SYDVKM. CDR3 length equals 13 residues. The CDR3 is CASSFILGETQYF. CDR3 nucleotides: TGTGCCAGCAGTTTTATCTTGGGAGAGACCCAGTACTTC.

The chain employs TRBV28 and TRBJ1-4; D ambiguous. Germline V gene data show CDR1 as MDHEN and CDR2 as SYDVKM. V gave up 3 bases and J gave up 10 bases, with 15 bases separating them. CDR3 length: 14 residues. The CDR3 reads CASSLQAVQGKLFF. Here the CDR3 DNA reads TGTGCCAGCAGTTTGCAGGCAGTCCAAGGAAAACTGTTTTTT.

V gene TRBV3-1 combines with J gene TRBJ1-6, with D unresolved. In germline, CDR1 is LGHDT, CDR2 YNNKEL (reference sequence). CDR3 length equals 14 residues. Trimming removed 8 bases from V and 13 bases from J, with 21 bases in between. The CDR3 here is CASSPPLHLAPLHF. The CDR3 DNA is TGTGCCAGCTCCCCCCCCCTTCATTTGGCTCCCCTCCACTTT.